The clone carrying this TCR beta chain was detected ten times or more. In the library, each TCR cDNA molecule bore its own unique molecular identifier. TCRdb itself ran the 5' RACE reads through MiXCR, one entry per CDR3 protein. The sample has 25,000 to 30,000 distinct CDR3 sequences; approximately 5.6% are singletons. As to time point: blood at routine non-recurrence follow-up after resection. Sequencing covered unsorted whole RNA taken from tumor, nontumor lung or frozen PBMC. This sample was taken from a study of spatial heterogeneity in lung cancer. About the research overall: The donors comprised about 74 untreated early-stage non-small cell lung cancer patients. Any follow-up PBMC samples that were available went on to be sequenced, and the median time to follow-up was roughly two years after resection. Compared with alpha-chain sequences, beta-chain sequences were consistently detected in greater numbers.

The CDR3 length is 14 residues. In germline, CDR1 is MGHDK, CDR2 SYGVNS. V lost 6 bases and J lost 5; bases outside the gene matches: 7. The gene calls are TRBV25-1 and TRBJ2-7, with TRBD1 matching over 10 bases. Sequenced here: PBMCs, sampled at follow-up. This clonotype was sampled from a male donor with early-stage non-small cell lung cancer. CDR3 bases: TGTGCCAGCAGGCGACAGGGGGCGCGAGACGAGCAGTACTTC. Its translation: CASRRQGARDEQYF.